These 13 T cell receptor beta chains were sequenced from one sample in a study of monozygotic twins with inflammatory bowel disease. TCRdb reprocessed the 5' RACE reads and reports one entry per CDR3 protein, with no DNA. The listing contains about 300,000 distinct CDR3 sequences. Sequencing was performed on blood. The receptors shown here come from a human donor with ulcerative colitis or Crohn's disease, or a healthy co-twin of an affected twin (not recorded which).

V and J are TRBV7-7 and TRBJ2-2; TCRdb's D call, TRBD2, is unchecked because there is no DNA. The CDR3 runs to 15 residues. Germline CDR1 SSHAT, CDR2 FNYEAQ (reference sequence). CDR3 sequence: CASRPDWRSTGELFF.

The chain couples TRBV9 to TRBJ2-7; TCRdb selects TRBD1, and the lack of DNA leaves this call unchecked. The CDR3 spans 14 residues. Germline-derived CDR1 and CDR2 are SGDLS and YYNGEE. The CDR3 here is CASSVRQGFYEQYF.

Here the CDR3 reads CAWSDPGTSGSYTQYF. The chain uses TRBV30 and TRBJ2-3; the D call from TCRdb, TRBD2, cannot be confirmed without DNA. CDR3 length equals 16 residues. CDR1 and CDR2 (germline): GTSNPN, SVGIG (reference sequence).

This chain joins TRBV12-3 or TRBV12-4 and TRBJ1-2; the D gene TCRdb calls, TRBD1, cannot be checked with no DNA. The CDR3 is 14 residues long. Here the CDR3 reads CASSRSGGVYGYTF.

The CDR3 spells CASTRAGGPNEQYF. The gene calls are TRBV6-1 and TRBJ2-7; TCRdb's D call, TRBD2, is unchecked because there is no DNA. Germline CDR1 and CDR2: MNHNS and SASEGT. CDR3 length: 14 amino acids.

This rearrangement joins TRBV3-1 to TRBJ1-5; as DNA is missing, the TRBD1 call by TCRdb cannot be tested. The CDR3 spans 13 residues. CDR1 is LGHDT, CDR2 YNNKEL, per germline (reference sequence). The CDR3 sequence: CASSQQGSQPQHF.

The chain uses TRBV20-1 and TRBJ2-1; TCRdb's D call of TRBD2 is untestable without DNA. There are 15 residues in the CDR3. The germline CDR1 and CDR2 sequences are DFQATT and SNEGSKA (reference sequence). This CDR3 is CSARRAGSSYNEQFF.

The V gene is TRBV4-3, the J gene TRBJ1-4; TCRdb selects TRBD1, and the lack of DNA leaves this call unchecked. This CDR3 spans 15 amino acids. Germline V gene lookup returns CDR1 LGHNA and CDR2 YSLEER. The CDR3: CASSHLTGTNEKLFF.

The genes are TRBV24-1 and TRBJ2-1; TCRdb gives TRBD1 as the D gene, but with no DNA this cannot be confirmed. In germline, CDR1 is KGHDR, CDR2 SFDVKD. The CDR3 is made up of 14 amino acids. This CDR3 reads CATKKGGNYNEQFF.

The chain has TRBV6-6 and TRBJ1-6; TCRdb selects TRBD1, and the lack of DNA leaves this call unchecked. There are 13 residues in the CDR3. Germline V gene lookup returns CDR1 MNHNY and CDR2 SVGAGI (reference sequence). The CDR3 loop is CASSRGAGSPLHF.

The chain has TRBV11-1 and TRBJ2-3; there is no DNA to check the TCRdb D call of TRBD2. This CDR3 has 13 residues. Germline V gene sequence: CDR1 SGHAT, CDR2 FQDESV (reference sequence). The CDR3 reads CASSLGPRDTQYF.

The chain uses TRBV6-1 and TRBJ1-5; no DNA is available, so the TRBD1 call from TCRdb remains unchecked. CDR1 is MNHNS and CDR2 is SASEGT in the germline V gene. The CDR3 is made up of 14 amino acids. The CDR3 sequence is CASISDRGSQPQHF.

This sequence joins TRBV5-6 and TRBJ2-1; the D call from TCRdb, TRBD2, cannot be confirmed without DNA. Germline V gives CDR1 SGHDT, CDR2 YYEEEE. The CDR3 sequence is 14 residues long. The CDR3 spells CASSFLGDYNEQFF. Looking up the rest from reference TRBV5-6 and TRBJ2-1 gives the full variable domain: DAGVTQSPTHLIKTRGQQVTLRCSPKSGHDTVSWYQQALGQGPQFIFQYYEEEERQRGNFPDRFSGHQFPNYSSELNVNALLLGDSALYLCASSFLGDYNEQFFGPGTRLTVL.